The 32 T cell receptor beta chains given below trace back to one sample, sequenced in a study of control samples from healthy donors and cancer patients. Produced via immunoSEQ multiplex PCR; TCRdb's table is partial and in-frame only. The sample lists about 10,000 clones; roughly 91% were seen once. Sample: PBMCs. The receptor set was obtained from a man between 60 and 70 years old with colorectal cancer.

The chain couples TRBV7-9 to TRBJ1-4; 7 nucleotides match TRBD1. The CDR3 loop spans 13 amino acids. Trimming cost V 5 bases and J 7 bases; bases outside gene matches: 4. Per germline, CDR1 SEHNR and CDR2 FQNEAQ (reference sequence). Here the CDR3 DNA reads TGTGCCAGCAGCCGACAGGGTAGTGAAAAACTGTTTTTT. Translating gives CASSRQGSEKLFF.

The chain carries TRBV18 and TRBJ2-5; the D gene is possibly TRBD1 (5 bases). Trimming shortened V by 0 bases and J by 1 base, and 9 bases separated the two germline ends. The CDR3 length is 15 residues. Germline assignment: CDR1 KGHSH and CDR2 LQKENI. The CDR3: CASSPPGRGQETQYF. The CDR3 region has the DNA TGTGCCAGCTCACCACCGGGGCGTGGCCAAGAGACCCAGTACTTC.

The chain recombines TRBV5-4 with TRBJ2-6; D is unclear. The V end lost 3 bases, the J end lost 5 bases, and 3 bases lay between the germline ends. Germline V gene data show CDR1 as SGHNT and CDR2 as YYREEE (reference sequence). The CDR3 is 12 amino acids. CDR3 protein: CASSSRANVLTF. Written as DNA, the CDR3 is TGTGCCAGCAGCTCCAGGGCCAACGTCCTGACTTTC.

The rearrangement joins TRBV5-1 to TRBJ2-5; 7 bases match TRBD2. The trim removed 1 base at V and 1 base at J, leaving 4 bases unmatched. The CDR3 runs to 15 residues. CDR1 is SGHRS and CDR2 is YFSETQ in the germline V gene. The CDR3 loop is CASSLNTGGQETQYF. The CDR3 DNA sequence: TGCGCCAGCAGCTTGAATACGGGAGGCCAAGAGACCCAGTACTTC.

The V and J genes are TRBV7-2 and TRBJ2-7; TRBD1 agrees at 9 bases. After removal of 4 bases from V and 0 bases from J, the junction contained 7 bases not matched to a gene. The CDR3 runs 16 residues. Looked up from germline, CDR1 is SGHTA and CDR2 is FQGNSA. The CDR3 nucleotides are TGTGCCAGCAGCTCGACCGGGACAGGGAGCTCCTACGAGCAGTACTTC. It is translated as CASSSTGTGSSYEQYF.

The CDR3 is CASSLEVGRAYGYTF. The CDR3 nucleotides are TGCGCCAGCAGCTTGGAAGTAGGGCGCGCCTATGGCTACACCTTC. The gene calls are TRBV5-1 and TRBJ1-2; D ambiguous. The CDR3 loop spans 15 amino acids. Germline V CDR1 and CDR2: SGHRS, YFSETQ. Trimming removed 0 bases from V and 4 bases from J, with 13 bases in between.

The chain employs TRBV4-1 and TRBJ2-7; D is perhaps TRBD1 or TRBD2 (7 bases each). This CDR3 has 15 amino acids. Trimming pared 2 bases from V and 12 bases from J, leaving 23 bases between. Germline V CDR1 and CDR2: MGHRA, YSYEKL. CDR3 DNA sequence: TGCGCCAGCAGCCAATCTAGGCAGGGGGGGACTGGACGGTACTTC. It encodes CASSQSRQGGTGRYF.

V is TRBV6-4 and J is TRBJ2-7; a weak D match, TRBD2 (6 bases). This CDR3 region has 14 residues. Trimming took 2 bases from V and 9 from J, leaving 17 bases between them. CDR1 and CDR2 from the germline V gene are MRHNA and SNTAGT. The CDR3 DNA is TGTGCCAGCAGTGACCCCGTAGCGGCGCTTTCGCAGTACTTC. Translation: CASSDPVAALSQYF.

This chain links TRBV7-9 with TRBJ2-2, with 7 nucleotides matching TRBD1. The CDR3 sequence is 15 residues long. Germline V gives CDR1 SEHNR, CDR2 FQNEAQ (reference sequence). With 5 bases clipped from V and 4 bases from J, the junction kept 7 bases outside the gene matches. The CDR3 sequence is CASSPRQGSTGELFF. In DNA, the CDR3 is TGTGCCAGCAGCCCTCGACAGGGTAGCACCGGGGAGCTGTTTTTT. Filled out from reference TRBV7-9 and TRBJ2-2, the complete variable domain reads DTGVSQNPRHKITKRGQNVTFRCDPISEHNRLYWYRQTLGQGPEFLTYFQNEAQLEKSRLLSDRFSAERPKGSFSTLEIQRTEQGDSAMYLCASSPRQGSTGELFFGEGSRLTVL.

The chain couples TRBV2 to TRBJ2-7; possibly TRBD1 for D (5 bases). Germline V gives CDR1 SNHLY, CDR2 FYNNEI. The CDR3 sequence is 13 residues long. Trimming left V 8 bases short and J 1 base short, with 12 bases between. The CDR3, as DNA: TGTGCCAGCGCCCAGGGTTCGTCCTACGAGCAGTACTTC. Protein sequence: CASAQGSSYEQYF.

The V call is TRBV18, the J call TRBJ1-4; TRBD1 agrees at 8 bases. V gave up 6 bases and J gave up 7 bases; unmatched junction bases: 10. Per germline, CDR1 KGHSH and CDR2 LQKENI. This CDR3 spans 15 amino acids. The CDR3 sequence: CASSAQQGDSEKLFF. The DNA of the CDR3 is TGTGCCAGCTCGGCCCAACAGGGGGATAGTGAAAAACTGTTTTTT.

CDR3 sequence: CAWNRDRSSYEQYF. The CDR3 DNA follows: TGTGCCTGGAACCGGGACAGGAGCTCCTACGAGCAGTACTTC. The chain carries TRBV30 and TRBJ2-7; 8 bases are shared with TRBD1. J was trimmed by 0 bases and V by 4 bases; bases with no gene match: 5. Germline V CDR1 and CDR2: GTSNPN, SVGIG (reference sequence). The CDR3 totals 14 residues.

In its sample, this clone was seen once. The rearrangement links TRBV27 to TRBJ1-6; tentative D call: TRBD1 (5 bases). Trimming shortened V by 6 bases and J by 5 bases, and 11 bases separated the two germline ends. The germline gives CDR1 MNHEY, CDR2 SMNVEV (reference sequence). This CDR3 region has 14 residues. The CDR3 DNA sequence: TGTGCCAGCAGAACCGGGACTGATAATTCACCCCTCCACTTT. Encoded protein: CASRTGTDNSPLHF.

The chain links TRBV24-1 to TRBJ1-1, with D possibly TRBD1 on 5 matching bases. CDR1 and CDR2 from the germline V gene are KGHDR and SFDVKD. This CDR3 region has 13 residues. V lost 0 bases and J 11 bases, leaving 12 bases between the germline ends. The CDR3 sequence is CATSDLPGPGAFF. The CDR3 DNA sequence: TGTGCCACCAGTGATTTGCCGGGGCCCGGTGCTTTCTTT.

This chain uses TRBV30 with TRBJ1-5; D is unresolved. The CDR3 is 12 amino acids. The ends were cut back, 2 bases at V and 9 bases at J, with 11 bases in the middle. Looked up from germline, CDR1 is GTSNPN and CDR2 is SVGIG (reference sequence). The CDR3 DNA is TGTGCCTGGAGTAGGACTCTAGGGCCCCAGCATTTT. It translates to CAWSRTLGPQHF.

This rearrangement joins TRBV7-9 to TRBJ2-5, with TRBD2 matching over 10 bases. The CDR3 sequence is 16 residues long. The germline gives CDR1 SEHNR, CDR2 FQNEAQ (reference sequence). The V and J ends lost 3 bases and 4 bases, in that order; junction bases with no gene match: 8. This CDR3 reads CASSFQWVAGGETQYF. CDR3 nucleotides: TGTGCCAGCAGCTTCCAGTGGGTAGCGGGAGGAGAGACCCAGTACTTC.

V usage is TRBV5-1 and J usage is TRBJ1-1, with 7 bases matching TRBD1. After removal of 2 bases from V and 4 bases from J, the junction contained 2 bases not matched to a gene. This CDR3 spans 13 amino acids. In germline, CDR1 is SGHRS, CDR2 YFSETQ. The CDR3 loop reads CASSLDRATEAFF. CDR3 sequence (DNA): TGCGCCAGCAGCTTAGACAGGGCCACTGAAGCTTTCTTT. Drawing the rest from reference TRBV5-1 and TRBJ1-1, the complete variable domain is KAGVTQTPRYLIKTRGQQVTLSCSPISGHRSVSWYQQTPGQGLQFLFEYFSETQRNKGNFPGRFSGRQFSNSRSEMNVSTLELGDSALYLCASSLDRATEAFFGQGTRLTVV.

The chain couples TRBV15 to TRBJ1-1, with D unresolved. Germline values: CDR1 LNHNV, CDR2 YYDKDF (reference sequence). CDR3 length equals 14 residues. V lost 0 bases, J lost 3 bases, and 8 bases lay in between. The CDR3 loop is CATSRDRVDTEAFF. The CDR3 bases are TGTGCCACCAGCAGAGATCGGGTTGACACTGAAGCTTTCTTT.

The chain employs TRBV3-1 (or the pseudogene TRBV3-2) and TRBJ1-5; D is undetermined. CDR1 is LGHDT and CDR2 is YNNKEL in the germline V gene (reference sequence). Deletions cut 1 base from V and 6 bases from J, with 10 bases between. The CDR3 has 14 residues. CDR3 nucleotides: TGTGCCAGCAGCCAAGGGCAAGTCGGTCAGCCCCAGCATTTT. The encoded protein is CASSQGQVGQPQHF.

CDR3 DNA: TGTGCCAGCAGCCCATGGGGGGCCGGGACTGAAGCTTTCTTT. Protein: CASSPWGAGTEAFF. This chain links TRBV11-3 with TRBJ1-1; D perhaps matches TRBD1 (6 bases). This CDR3 has 14 amino acids. V dropped 5 bases and J dropped 5 bases, with 15 bases sitting between them. Germline V gene data show CDR1 as SGHNT and CDR2 as YENEEA.

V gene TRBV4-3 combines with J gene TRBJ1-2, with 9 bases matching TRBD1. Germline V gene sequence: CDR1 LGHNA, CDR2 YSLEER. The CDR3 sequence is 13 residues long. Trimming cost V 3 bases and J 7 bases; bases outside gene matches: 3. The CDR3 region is CASSHRDRVGYTF. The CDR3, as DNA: TGCGCCAGCAGCCACCGGGACAGGGTTGGCTACACCTTC.

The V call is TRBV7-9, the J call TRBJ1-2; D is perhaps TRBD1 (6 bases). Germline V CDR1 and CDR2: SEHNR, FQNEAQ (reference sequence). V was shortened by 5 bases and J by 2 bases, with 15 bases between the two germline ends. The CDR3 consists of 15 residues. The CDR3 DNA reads TGTGCCAGCAGCGCAAATCGCGGGACAAACTATGGCTACACCTTC. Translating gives CASSANRGTNYGYTF.

The CDR3 loop reads CASSLGPVNTEAFF. Written as DNA, the CDR3 is TGTGCCAGCAGCTTGGGGCCGGTGAACACTGAAGCTTTCTTT. The chain has TRBV5-6 and TRBJ1-1; no clear D gene. Germline CDR1 SGHDT, CDR2 YYEEEE. Trimming pared 0 bases from V and 0 bases from J, leaving 6 bases between. The CDR3 covers 14 residues.

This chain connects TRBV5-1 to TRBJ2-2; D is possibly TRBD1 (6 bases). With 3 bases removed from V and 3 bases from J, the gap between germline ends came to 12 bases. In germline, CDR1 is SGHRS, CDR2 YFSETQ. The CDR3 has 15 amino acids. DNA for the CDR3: TGCGCCAGCAGCTCTGATCAGGGGTACACCGGGGAGCTGTTTTTT. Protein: CASSSDQGYTGELFF.

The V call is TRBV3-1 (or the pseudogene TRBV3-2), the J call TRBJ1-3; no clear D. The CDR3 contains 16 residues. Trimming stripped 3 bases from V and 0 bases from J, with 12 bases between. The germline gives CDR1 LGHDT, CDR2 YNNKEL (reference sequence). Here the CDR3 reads CASSQRLLVSGNTIYF. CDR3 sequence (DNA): TGTGCCAGCAGCCAGCGTCTCCTGGTCTCTGGAAACACCATATATTTT.

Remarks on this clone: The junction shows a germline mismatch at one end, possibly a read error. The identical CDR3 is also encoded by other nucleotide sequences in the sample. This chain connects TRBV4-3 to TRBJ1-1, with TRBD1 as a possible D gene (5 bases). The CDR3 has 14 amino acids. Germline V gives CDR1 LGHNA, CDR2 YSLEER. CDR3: CASSQTPRGTEAFF. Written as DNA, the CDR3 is TGCGCCAGTAGCCAAACACCTCGGGGGACTGAAGCTTTCTTT.

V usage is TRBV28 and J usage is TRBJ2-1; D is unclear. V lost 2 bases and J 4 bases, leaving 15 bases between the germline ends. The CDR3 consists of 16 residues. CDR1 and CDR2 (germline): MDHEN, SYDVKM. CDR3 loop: CASSLAQPDQYNEQFF. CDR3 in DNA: TGTGCCAGCAGTTTAGCCCAACCCGACCAGTACAATGAGCAGTTCTTC.

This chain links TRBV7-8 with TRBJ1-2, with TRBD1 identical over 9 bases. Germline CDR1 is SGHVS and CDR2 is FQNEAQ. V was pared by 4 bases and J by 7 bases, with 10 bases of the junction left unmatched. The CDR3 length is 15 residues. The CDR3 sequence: CASSSTRQGVGGYTF. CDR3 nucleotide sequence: TGTGCCAGCAGCTCGACACGACAGGGGGTTGGTGGCTACACCTTC.

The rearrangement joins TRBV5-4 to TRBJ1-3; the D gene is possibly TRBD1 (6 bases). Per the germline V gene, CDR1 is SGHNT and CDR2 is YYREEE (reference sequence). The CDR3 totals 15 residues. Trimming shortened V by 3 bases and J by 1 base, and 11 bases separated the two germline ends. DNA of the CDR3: TGTGCCAGCAGCTCGGGGACAATGTCTGGAAACACCATATATTTT. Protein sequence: CASSSGTMSGNTIYF.

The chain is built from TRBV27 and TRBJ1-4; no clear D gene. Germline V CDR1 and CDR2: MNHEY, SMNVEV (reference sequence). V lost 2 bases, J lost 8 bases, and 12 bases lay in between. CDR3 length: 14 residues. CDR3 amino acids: CASSLDRSGEKLFF. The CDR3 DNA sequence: TGTGCCAGCAGTTTAGATAGAAGTGGGGAAAAACTGTTTTTT. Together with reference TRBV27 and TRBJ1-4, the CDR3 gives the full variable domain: EAQVTQNPRYLITVTGKKLTVTCSQNMNHEYMSWYRQDPGLGLRQIYYSMNVEVTDKGDVPEGYKVSRKEKRNFPLILESPSPNQTSLYFCASSLDRSGEKLFFGSGTQLSVL.

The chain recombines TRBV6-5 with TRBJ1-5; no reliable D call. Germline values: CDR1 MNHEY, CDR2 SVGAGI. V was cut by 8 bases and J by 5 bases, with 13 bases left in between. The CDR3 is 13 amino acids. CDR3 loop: CASPDGLYQPQHF. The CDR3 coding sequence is TGTGCCAGCCCAGACGGACTATATCAGCCCCAGCATTTT.

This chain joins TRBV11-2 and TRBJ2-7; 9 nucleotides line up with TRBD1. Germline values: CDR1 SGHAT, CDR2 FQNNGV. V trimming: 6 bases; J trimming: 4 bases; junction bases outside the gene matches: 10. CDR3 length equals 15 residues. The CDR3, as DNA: TGTGCCAGCAGAGGGAACAGGGGGCTAAGGTACGAGCAGTACTTC. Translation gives CASRGNRGLRYEQYF.